The rows below give T cell receptor beta chains drawn from one sample of a study of shared clonotypes between healthy human individuals. Sequencing used immunoSEQ multiplex PCR; TCRdb keeps in-frame clones, though not all of them. The data hold 2 million or so clones, with about 95% observed a single time. Sequenced sample: naive CD8+ T cells sorted from blood. These receptors all come from a man aged 18 to 29 in good health. CDR3s include the opening cysteine and the closing phenylalanine or tryptophan. A D gene is named only where the DNA matches it firmly. For some rows the clone size is stated as once, few or many, or as a class when expanded; others skip it.

D	V	J	size	CDR3	DNA
-	TRBV27	TRBJ2-7	-	CASSLVTGAYEQYF	TGTGCCAGCAGTTTAGTTACGGGGGCCTACGAGCAGTACTTC
TRBD2	TRBV14	TRBJ2-7	-	CASSQGQRGVSYEQYF	TGTGCCAGCAGCCAAGGACAGCGGGGGGTCTCCTACGAGCAGTACTTC
-	TRBV2	TRBJ2-3	once	CASGVDTQYF	TGTGCCAGCGGGGTAGATACGCAGTATTTT
TRBD2	TRBV7-9	TRBJ2-3	once	CASSLEIAGADTQYF	TGTGCCAGCAGCTTAGAGATAGCGGGAGCCGATACGCAGTATTTT
-	TRBV28	TRBJ2-6	-	CASSTPEGSAGANVLTF	TGTGCCAGCAGCACCCCAGAGGGTTCGGCTGGGGCCAACGTCCTGACTTTC
-	TRBV7-9	TRBJ1-2	-	CASSLSRDQLSGYTF	TGTGCCAGCAGCTTATCGAGGGATCAGCTTTCGGGCTACACCTTC
TRBD1	TRBV27	TRBJ2-5	-	CASSFQGAWETQYF	TGTGCCAGCAGTTTCCAGGGGGCTTGGGAGACCCAGTACTTC
TRBD1	TRBV7-9	TRBJ2-7	-	CASSLEQGASYEQYF	TGTGCCAGCAGCTTAGAGCAGGGGGCCTCTTACGAGCAGTACTTC
-	TRBV21-1	TRBJ2-7	-	CASSKVGASTIYEQYF	TGTGCCAGCAGCAAAGTTGGGGCTAGCACAATCTACGAGCAGTACTTC
TRBD2	TRBV7-2	TRBJ2-7	-	CASSLLAAYEQYF	TGTGCCAGCAGCTTACTAGCGGCCTACGAGCAGTACTTC
TRBD2	TRBV9	TRBJ2-3	-	CASSVEGGGRDTQYF	TGTGCCAGCAGCGTAGAGGGCGGCGGGAGGGATACGCAGTATTTT
-	TRBV9	TRBJ2-2	-	CASSPQGPPGSGELFF	TGTGCCAGCAGCCCCCAAGGGCCACCCGGGAGCGGGGAGCTGTTTTTT
TRBD1	TRBV5-1	TRBJ1-6	once	CASSLEAGGANSPLHF	TGCGCCAGCAGCTTGGAGGCAGGGGGCGCGAATTCACCCCTCCACTTT
TRBD2	TRBV28	TRBJ2-1	-	CASSPGGSGVEQFF	TGTGCCAGCAGTCCTGGGGGTAGCGGGGTTGAGCAGTTCTTC
-	TRBV5-1	TRBJ1-1	-	CASSLAESDTEAFF	TGCGCCAGCAGCTTGGCCGAGAGTGACACTGAAGCTTTCTTT
-	TRBV5-1	TRBJ2-7	-	CASSLTIGSFYEQYF	TGCGCCAGCAGCTTGACCATTGGATCCTTTTACGAGCAGTACTTC
-	TRBV29-1	TRBJ2-7	-	CSVERPAGGTYEQYF	TGCAGCGTTGAGAGGCCGGCAGGGGGGACATATGAGCAGTACTTC
-	TRBV9	TRBJ2-3	-	CASSVGRDTTSSTDTQYF	TGTGCCAGCAGCGTAGGCCGGGACACCACCTCTAGCACAGATACGCAGTATTTT
-	TRBV29-1	TRBJ2-7	-	CSVVYSTYEQYF	TGCAGCGTTGTCTACTCTACCTACGAGCAGTACTTC
TRBD1	TRBV4-3	TRBJ2-1	once	CASSQGQGAGNEQFF	TGCGCCAGCAGCCAAGGACAGGGGGCGGGGAATGAGCAGTTCTTC
-	TRBV4-1	TRBJ1-1	-	CAGSPPNRGKGTEAFF	TGCGCCGGCAGCCCCCCGAATCGGGGGAAGGGGACTGAAGCTTTCTTT
TRBD1	TRBV2	TRBJ1-5	once	CASSEALLKTGEISNQPQHF	TGTGCCAGCAGTGAAGCGCTTCTGAAGACAGGGGAGATTAGCAATCAGCCCCAGCATTTT
-	TRBV27	TRBJ2-6	-	CASSPLGSSGANVLTF	TGTGCCAGCAGTCCCCTAGGCAGCTCTGGGGCCAACGTCCTGACTTTC
TRBD2	TRBV19	TRBJ2-7	-	CASSPAAGGEQYF	TGTGCCAGTAGTCCCGCCGCGGGGGGAGAGCAGTACTTC
TRBD1	TRBV10-3	TRBJ1-1	-	CAIRHPGTDNTEAFF	TGTGCCATCAGGCATCCCGGGACAGACAACACTGAAGCTTTCTTT
TRBD1	TRBV18	TRBJ2-3	-	CASSPDRGTDTQYF	TGTGCCAGCTCTCCGGACAGGGGGACAGATACGCAGTATTTT
-	TRBV6-5	TRBJ2-7	-	CASSPESGPNDEQYF	TGTGCCAGCAGCCCGGAAAGCGGACCAAATGACGAGCAGTACTTC
-	TRBV13	TRBJ2-5	-	CASSQPGVEETQYF	TGTGCCAGCAGCCAACCGGGGGTAGAGGAGACCCAGTACTTC
-	TRBV28	TRBJ2-2	-	CASSLIVSGTANTGELFF	TGTGCCAGCAGTTTAATCGTTTCGGGGACCGCGAACACCGGGGAGCTGTTTTTT
TRBD2	TRBV7-2	TRBJ2-7	-	CASSSRLAGSYEQYF	TGTGCCAGCAGCTCGCGACTAGCGGGTTCCTACGAGCAGTACTTC
TRBD1	TRBV7-2	TRBJ2-5	-	CASSLSPVDRDF	TGTGCCAGCAGCTTATCCCCGGTGGACAGGGACTTC
-	TRBV5-6	TRBJ2-3	-	CASSFEVGLSNTQYF	TGTGCCAGCAGCTTCGAAGTCGGCCTCTCCAATACGCAGTATTTT
-	TRBV10-3	TRBJ2-7	-	CAISDNRATYEQYF	TGTGCCATCAGTGATAACAGGGCTACCTACGAGCAGTACTTC
-	TRBV11-3	TRBJ1-1	-	CASSLTDNTEAFF	TGTGCCAGCAGCTTGACAGATAACACTGAAGCTTTCTTT
-	TRBV6-6	TRBJ2-5	-	CASSGQGSGETQYF	TGTGCCAGCAGTGGGCAGGGGTCAGGTGAGACCCAGTACTTC
-	TRBV29-1	TRBJ1-4	-	CSVRGDEKLFF	TGCAGCGTTAGGGGAGATGAAAAACTGTTTTTT
-	TRBV28	TRBJ1-5	once	CASSLQGIGQPQHF	TGTGCCAGCAGTTTACAGGGAATTGGCCAGCCCCAGCATTTT